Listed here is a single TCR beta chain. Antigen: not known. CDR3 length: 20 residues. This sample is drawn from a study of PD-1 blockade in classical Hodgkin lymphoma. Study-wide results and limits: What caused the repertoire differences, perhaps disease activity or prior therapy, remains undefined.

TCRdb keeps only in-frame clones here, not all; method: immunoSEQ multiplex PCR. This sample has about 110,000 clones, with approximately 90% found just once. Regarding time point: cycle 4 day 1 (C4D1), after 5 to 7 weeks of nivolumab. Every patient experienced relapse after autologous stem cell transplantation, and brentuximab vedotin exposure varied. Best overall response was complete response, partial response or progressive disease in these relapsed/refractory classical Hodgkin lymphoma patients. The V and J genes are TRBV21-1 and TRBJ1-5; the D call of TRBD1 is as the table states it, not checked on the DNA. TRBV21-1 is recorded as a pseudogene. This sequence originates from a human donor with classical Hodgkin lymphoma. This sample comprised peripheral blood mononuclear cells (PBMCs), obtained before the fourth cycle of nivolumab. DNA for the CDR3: TGTGCCAGCACACAAAGTCGTTGGACAGGGCAAGATGTCAGCAATCAGCCCCAGCATTTT. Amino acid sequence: CASTQSRWTGQDVSNQPQHF.